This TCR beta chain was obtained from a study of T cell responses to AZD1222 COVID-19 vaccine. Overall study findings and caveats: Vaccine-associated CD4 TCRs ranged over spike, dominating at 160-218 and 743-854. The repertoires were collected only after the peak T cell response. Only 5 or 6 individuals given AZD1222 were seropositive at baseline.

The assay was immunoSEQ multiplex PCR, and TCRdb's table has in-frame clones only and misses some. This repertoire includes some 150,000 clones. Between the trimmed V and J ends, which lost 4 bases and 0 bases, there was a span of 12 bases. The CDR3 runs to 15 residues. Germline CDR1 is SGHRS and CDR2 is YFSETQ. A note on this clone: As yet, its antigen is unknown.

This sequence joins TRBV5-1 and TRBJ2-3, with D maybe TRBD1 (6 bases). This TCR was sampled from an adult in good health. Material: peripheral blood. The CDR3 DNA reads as TGCGCCAGCAGCCGGACAGACCCTAGCACAGATACGCAGTATTTT. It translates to CASSRTDPSTDTQYF.